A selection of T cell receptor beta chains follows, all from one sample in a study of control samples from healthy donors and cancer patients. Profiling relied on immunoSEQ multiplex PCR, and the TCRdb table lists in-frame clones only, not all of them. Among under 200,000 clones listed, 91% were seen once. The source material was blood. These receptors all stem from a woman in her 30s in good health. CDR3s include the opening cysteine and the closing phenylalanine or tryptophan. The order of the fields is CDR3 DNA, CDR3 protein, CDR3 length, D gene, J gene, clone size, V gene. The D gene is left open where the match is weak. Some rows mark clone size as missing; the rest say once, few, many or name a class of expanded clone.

DNA: TGTGCCAGCAGGGATTCTGGAAACACCATATATTTT; CDR3: CASRDSGNTIYF; length: 12; D: -; J: TRBJ1-3; size: -; V: TRBV28
DNA: TGTGCCAGCAGCACAGGGGGGGGCACTGAAGCTTTCTTT; CDR3: CASSTGGGTEAFF; length: 13; D: TRBD1; J: TRBJ1-1; size: -; V: TRBV11-3
DNA: TGTGCCAGCAGCTTAATCCCGACTAGCACAGATACGCAGTATTTT; CDR3: CASSLIPTSTDTQYF; length: 15; D: -; J: TRBJ2-3; size: -; V: TRBV7-6
DNA: TGTGCCAGCAGCTTATCGGGTAGCTCCTACAATGAGCAGTTCTTC; CDR3: CASSLSGSSYNEQFF; length: 15; D: -; J: TRBJ2-1; size: -; V: TRBV11-2
DNA: TGTGCCAGCAGCTTTACCGCCGGGACAGGGAGTTCACCCCTCCACTTT; CDR3: CASSFTAGTGSSPLHF; length: 16; D: TRBD1; J: TRBJ1-6; size: -; V: TRBV7-6
DNA: TGTGCTAGTGGCACCGACAGGGCTGGGGCCAACGTCCTGACTTTC; CDR3: CASGTDRAGANVLTF; length: 15; D: TRBD1; J: TRBJ2-6; size: once; V: TRBV12-5
DNA: TGTGCCAGCAGCTTCGACGGAAATGAAAAACTGTTTTTT; CDR3: CASSFDGNEKLFF; length: 13; D: -; J: TRBJ1-4; size: once; V: TRBV11-3
DNA: TGTGCCATCAGTGACAGGGGAGGAGGCTACACCTTC; CDR3: CAISDRGGGYTF; length: 12; D: -; J: TRBJ1-2; size: -; V: TRBV10-3
DNA: TGCAGCGTTGAACAGGGGCCGAACACTGAAGCTTTCTTT; CDR3: CSVEQGPNTEAFF; length: 13; D: -; J: TRBJ1-1; size: once; V: TRBV29-1
DNA: TGTGCCAGCAGCTTAAGTGCGGGGGCGAGGGGCTACACCTTC; CDR3: CASSLSAGARGYTF; length: 14; D: -; J: TRBJ1-2; size: once; V: TRBV7-9
DNA: TGTGCCAGCAGCCGGGACAGGGGGGATTACACTGAAGCTTTCTTT; CDR3: CASSRDRGDYTEAFF; length: 15; D: TRBD1; J: TRBJ1-1; size: -; V: TRBV6-5
DNA: TGTGCCAGCAGCTTAGATGGGGGGCGGACTGAAGCTTTCTTT; CDR3: CASSLDGGRTEAFF; length: 14; D: -; J: TRBJ1-1; size: once; V: TRBV11-3
DNA: TGTGCCAGCAGTGACCCGCTAGGTATCACAGATACGCAGTATTTT; CDR3: CASSDPLGITDTQYF; length: 15; D: -; J: TRBJ2-3; size: -; V: TRBV2
DNA: TGCGCCAGCAGCCAAGATCGCGCAGGGAACACTGAAGCTTTCTTT; CDR3: CASSQDRAGNTEAFF; length: 15; D: -; J: TRBJ1-1; size: -; V: TRBV4-3
DNA: TGTGCCAGCAGTGAACCCGCGACAGGGAGGTACGAGCAGTACTTC; CDR3: CASSEPATGRYEQYF; length: 15; D: -; J: TRBJ2-7; size: -; V: TRBV6-1
DNA: TGTGCCAGCAGCTACGGACTAGTCTCCTACAATGAGCAGTTCTTC; CDR3: CASSYGLVSYNEQFF; length: 15; D: TRBD2; J: TRBJ2-1; size: -; V: TRBV7-2
DNA: TGTGCCACCAGTGACCCGGGACAGGGCAATCAGCCCCAGCATTTT; CDR3: CATSDPGQGNQPQHF; length: 15; D: TRBD1; J: TRBJ1-5; size: -; V: TRBV24-1
DNA: TGTGCCAGCAGCCTTCAGGGATCAGGGTACACTGAAGCTTTCTTT; CDR3: CASSLQGSGYTEAFF; length: 15; D: -; J: TRBJ1-1; size: -; V: TRBV6-5
DNA: TGTGCTAGTGGTTTGGTATGGGGTTTGGCGGATAGCAATCAGCCCCAGCATTTT; CDR3: CASGLVWGLADSNQPQHF; length: 18; D: -; J: TRBJ1-5; size: -; V: TRBV12-5
DNA: TGTGCCAGTAGTAAAGGTGACAGGGGAGGATTTCAGCCCCAGCATTTT; CDR3: CASSKGDRGGFQPQHF; length: 16; D: TRBD1; J: TRBJ1-5; size: -; V: TRBV19
DNA: TGTGCCAGCAGTGTGGGCAAGAACACTGAAGCTTTCTTT; CDR3: CASSVGKNTEAFF; length: 13; D: -; J: TRBJ1-1; size: -; V: TRBV25-1
DNA: TGTGCCAGCAGCCCCGATCGCCTAGCGGGGGGGCTAAGAGAGACCCAGTACTTC; CDR3: CASSPDRLAGGLRETQYF; length: 18; D: TRBD2; J: TRBJ2-5; size: -; V: TRBV3-1/TRBV3-2
DNA: TGTGCCAGCAGCTTAAGGACTAGCGGGACCGGGGAGCTGTTTTTT; CDR3: CASSLRTSGTGELFF; length: 15; D: TRBD2; J: TRBJ2-2; size: -; V: TRBV7-9
DNA: TGCACCAGCAGCCGAGGGGGGGCAACTAATGAAAAACTGTTTTTT; CDR3: CTSSRGGATNEKLFF; length: 15; D: -; J: TRBJ1-4; size: -; V: TRBV1
DNA: TGTGCCAGCACCGACGGGACAGACGAGACCCAGTACTTC; CDR3: CASTDGTDETQYF; length: 13; D: TRBD1; J: TRBJ2-5; size: large; V: TRBV2
DNA: TGTGCCAGCAGCGGAAGCCGGGACAGGGGGCGAGAGACCCAGTACTTC; CDR3: CASSGSRDRGRETQYF; length: 16; D: TRBD1; J: TRBJ2-5; size: -; V: TRBV9
DNA: TGTGCCAGTAGTATAGGGAGGGATAGCAATCAGCCCCAGCATTTT; CDR3: CASSIGRDSNQPQHF; length: 15; D: -; J: TRBJ1-5; size: -; V: TRBV19
DNA: TGTGCCAGCAGCTTACCTCGGACAGGACCGAACACCGGGGAGCTGTTTTTT; CDR3: CASSLPRTGPNTGELFF; length: 17; D: TRBD1; J: TRBJ2-2; size: -; V: TRBV11-3
DNA: TGTGCCAGCAGCTTAGCCCGGGCCTCTGGAAACACCATATATTTT; CDR3: CASSLARASGNTIYF; length: 15; D: -; J: TRBJ1-3; size: -; V: TRBV7-9
DNA: TGTGCCTCACACACAGATACGCAGTATTTT; CDR3: CASHTDTQYF; length: 10; D: -; J: TRBJ2-3; size: -; V: TRBV24-1
DNA: TGTGCCAGCAGACAGGGGGGGAACACTGAAGCTTTCTTT; CDR3: CASRQGGNTEAFF; length: 13; D: TRBD1; J: TRBJ1-1; size: -; V: TRBV3-1/TRBV3-2
DNA: TGTGCCAGCAGCAAAGGACAGGGGGACACTGAAGCTTTCTTT; CDR3: CASSKGQGDTEAFF; length: 14; D: -; J: TRBJ1-1; size: -; V: TRBV21-1
DNA: TGTGCCAGTAGTGAGTGGACAGGGATCGAGACCCAGTACTTC; CDR3: CASSEWTGIETQYF; length: 14; D: TRBD1; J: TRBJ2-5; size: once; V: TRBV19
DNA: TGTGCCAGCTCACCCCACAGGGGGAACACTGAAGCTTTCTTT; CDR3: CASSPHRGNTEAFF; length: 14; D: TRBD1; J: TRBJ1-1; size: -; V: TRBV18
DNA: TGCAGCGGGAAACTAGCGGGGGGCACAGATACGCAGTATTTT; CDR3: CSGKLAGGTDTQYF; length: 14; D: TRBD2; J: TRBJ2-3; size: -; V: TRBV29-1
DNA: TGTGCCAGCAGTCTGCAGGGGCTTGGCTACACCTTC; CDR3: CASSLQGLGYTF; length: 12; D: -; J: TRBJ1-2; size: -; V: TRBV5-6
DNA: TGCGCCAGCAGCCGACAGGGCGATAATTCACCCCTCCACTTT; CDR3: CASSRQGDNSPLHF; length: 14; D: TRBD1; J: TRBJ1-6; size: -; V: TRBV6-5
DNA: TGTGCCAGCAGCCAATCTCCGGACTCTACCTACGAGCAGTACTTC; CDR3: CASSQSPDSTYEQYF; length: 15; D: -; J: TRBJ2-7; size: once; V: TRBV4-2
DNA: TGTGCCAGCAGTGACCACTTAAGGGACGAGCAGTACTTC; CDR3: CASSDHLRDEQYF; length: 13; D: -; J: TRBJ2-7; size: -; V: TRBV6-1
DNA: TGTGCCAGCAGTGGACAGGGGAACACTGAAGCTTTCTTT; CDR3: CASSGQGNTEAFF; length: 13; D: TRBD1; J: TRBJ1-1; size: -; V: TRBV25-1
DNA: TGTGCCAGCTCACCACCAGGGGACACTGAAGCTTTCTTT; CDR3: CASSPPGDTEAFF; length: 13; D: -; J: TRBJ1-1; size: -; V: TRBV18
DNA: TGTGCCAGCAGTTTAATCAGGGGTACTGAAGCTTTCTTT; CDR3: CASSLIRGTEAFF; length: 13; D: -; J: TRBJ1-1; size: -; V: TRBV28
DNA: TGTGCCACCAGTGACCGGGACAGCGAGTACCAAGAGACCCAGTACTTC; CDR3: CATSDRDSEYQETQYF; length: 16; D: TRBD1; J: TRBJ2-5; size: -; V: TRBV24-1
DNA: TGTGCCAGCAGTGAAGGGGGCATAGATACGCAGTATTTT; CDR3: CASSEGGIDTQYF; length: 13; D: -; J: TRBJ2-3; size: -; V: TRBV2
DNA: TGTGCCTGGAGTTCGGGACAGGGGAATCGAAACACCATATATTTT; CDR3: CAWSSGQGNRNTIYF; length: 15; D: TRBD1; J: TRBJ1-3; size: -; V: TRBV30
DNA: TGTGCCAGCAGCAGCTGCGGGAGCAATCAGCCCCAGCATTTT; CDR3: CASSSCGSNQPQHF; length: 14; D: -; J: TRBJ1-5; size: -; V: TRBV21-1
DNA: TGTGCCAGTAGTGTGGTCCGCACAGATACGCAGTATTTT; CDR3: CASSVVRTDTQYF; length: 13; D: -; J: TRBJ2-3; size: once; V: TRBV19
DNA: TGTGCCAGCAGCGTAGGGACCCACTACGAGCAGTACTTC; CDR3: CASSVGTHYEQYF; length: 13; D: -; J: TRBJ2-7; size: -; V: TRBV11-2